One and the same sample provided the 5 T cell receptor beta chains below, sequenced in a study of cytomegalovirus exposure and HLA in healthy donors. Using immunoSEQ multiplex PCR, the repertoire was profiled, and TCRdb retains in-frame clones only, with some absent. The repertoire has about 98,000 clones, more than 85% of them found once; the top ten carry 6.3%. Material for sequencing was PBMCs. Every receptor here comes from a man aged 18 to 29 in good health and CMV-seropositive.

Here the CDR3 DNA reads TGTGCCAGCAGCAGCGGGACAGGGGGTACCTACGAGCAGTACTTC. Its protein is CASSSGTGGTYEQYF. J is TRBJ2-7 and V is TRBV6-1, with TRBD1 matching over 11 bases. CDR3 size: 15 residues. Trimming cost V 6 bases and J 2 bases; bases outside gene matches: 6. Germline CDR1 and CDR2: MNHNS and SASEGT.

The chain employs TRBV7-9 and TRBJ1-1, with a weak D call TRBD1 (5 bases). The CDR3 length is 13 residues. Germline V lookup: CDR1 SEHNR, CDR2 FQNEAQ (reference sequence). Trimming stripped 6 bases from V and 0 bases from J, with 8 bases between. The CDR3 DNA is TGTGCCAGCAGTCGACAGATGAACACTGAAGCTTTCTTT. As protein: CASSRQMNTEAFF.

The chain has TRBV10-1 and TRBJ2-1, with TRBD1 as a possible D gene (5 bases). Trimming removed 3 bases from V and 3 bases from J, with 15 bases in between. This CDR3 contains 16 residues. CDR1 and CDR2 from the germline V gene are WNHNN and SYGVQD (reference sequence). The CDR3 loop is CASSDLGEMLYNEQFF. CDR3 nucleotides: TGCGCCAGCAGTGATTTAGGGGAAATGCTCTACAATGAGCAGTTCTTC.

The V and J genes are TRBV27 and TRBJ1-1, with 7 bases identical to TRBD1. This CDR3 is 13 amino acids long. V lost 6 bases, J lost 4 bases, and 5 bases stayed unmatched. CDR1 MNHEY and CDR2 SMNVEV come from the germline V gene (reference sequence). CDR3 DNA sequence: TGTGCCAGCAGCAACCACAGGGGCACTGAAGCTTTCTTT. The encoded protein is CASSNHRGTEAFF.

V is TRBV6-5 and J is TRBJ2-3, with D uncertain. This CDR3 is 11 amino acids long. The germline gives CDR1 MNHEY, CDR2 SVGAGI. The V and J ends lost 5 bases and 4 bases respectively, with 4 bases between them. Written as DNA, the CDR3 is TGTGCCAGCAGTCAATCAGATACGCAGTATTTT. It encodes CASSQSDTQYF.